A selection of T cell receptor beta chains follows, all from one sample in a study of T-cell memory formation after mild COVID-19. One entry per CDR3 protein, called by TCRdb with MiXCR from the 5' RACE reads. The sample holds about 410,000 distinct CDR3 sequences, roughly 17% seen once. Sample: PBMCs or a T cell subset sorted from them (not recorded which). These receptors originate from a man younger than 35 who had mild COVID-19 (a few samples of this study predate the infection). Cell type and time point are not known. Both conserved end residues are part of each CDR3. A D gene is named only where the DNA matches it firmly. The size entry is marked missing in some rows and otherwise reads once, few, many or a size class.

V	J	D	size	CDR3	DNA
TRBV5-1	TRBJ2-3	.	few	CASSPSGHLGTDTQYF	TGCGCCAGCAGCCCCAGCGGCCACCTCGGCACAGATACGCAGTATTTT
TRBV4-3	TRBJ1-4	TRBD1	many	CASSQDLIQGRVFF	TGCGCCAGCAGCCAAGATCTGATACAGGGGAGGGTGTTTTTT
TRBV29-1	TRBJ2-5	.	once	CSVDSGWRETQYF	TGCAGCGTTGATTCAGGGTGGCGGGAGACCCAGTACTTC
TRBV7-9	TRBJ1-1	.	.	CASSLVVRLNTEAFF	TGTGCCAGCAGCTTAGTGGTCAGGCTGAACACTGAAGCTTTCTTT
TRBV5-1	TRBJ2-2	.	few	CASNTGANTGELFF	TGCGCCAGCAACACGGGAGCGAACACCGGGGAGCTGTTTTTT
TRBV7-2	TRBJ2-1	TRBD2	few	CASSLADPTSGGVNEQFF	TGTGCCAGCAGCTTAGCGGACCCCACTAGCGGGGGAGTCAATGAGCAGTTCTTC
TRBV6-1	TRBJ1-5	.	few	CASSESGQPQHF	TGTGCCAGCAGTGAATCGGGTCAGCCCCAGCATTTT
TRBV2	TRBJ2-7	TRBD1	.	CASGQGEFYEQYF	TGTGCCAGCGGACAGGGGGAGTTCTACGAGCAGTACTTC
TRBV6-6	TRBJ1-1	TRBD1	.	CASRLDRGGGTEAFF	TGTGCCAGCAGACTCGACAGGGGAGGCGGCACTGAAGCTTTCTTT
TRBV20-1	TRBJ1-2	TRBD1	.	CSAETGGNYGYTF	TGCAGTGCGGAAACAGGGGGGAACTATGGCTACACCTTC
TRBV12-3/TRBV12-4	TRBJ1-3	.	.	CASMEGSGNTIYF	TGTGCCAGCATGGAGGGGTCTGGAAACACCATATATTTT
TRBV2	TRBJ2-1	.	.	CASSDPGWAESDGEQFF	TGTGCCAGCAGTGATCCTGGTTGGGCGGAGAGTGATGGTGAGCAGTTCTTC
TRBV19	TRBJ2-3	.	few	CASSTSRGDTQYF	TGTGCCAGTAGTACGTCCCGCGGGGATACGCAGTATTTT
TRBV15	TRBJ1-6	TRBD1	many	CATRRDRGLSPLHF	TGTGCCACCAGGAGGGACAGGGGGCTTTCACCCCTCCACTTT
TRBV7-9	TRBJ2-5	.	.	CASSFEGFQETQYF	TGTGCCAGCAGCTTTGAGGGATTTCAAGAGACCCAGTACTTC
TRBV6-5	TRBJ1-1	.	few	CASSYYSYTEAFF	TGTGCCAGCAGTTACTACAGCTACACTGAAGCTTTCTTT
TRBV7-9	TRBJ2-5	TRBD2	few	CASSPRRLAEETQYF	TGTGCCAGCAGCCCCCGACGACTAGCGGAAGAGACCCAGTACTTC
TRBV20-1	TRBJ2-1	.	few	CSNTRVYNEQFF	TGCAGCAATACCAGGGTCTACAATGAGCAGTTCTTC
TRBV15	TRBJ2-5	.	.	CATSRDAGTETQYF	TGTGCCACCAGCAGAGATGCTGGGACGGAGACCCAGTACTTC
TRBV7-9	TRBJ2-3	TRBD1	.	CASSLARASRTGNTDTQYF	TGTGCCAGCAGCTTAGCTCGAGCCTCAAGGACAGGGAACACAGATACGCAGTATTTT
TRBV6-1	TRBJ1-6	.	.	CASSEAFDPISPLHF	TGTGCCAGCAGTGAAGCGTTTGACCCGATATCACCCCTCCACTTT
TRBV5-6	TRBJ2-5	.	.	CASSFVGTQYF	TGTGCCAGCAGCTTCGTGGGGACCCAGTACTTC